A selection of T cell receptor beta chains follows, all from one sample in a study of persistence of HIV-infected CD4 T cells. Their cognate antigens are unknown. Clones were read by immunoSEQ multiplex PCR, and TCRdb kept only the in-frame ones, dropping some. The sample lists some 45,000 clones, roughly 90% seen once, with roughly 0.46% in the top ten. The sequencing here drew on CD4+ T cells sorted from PBMCs after approximately 18-hour stimulation, taken from a patient who received antiretroviral therapy. Receptors were obtained from an adult woman with HIV who was CMV-seropositive. CDR3s include the opening cysteine and the closing phenylalanine or tryptophan. A D gene is named only where the DNA matches it firmly. Rows give clone size only sometimes, using once, few, many, or a class for an expanded clone.

CDR3aa: CALYRRMPISSYGYTF
CDR3nt: TGTGCCTTATACCGACGGATGCCCATATCTTCCTATGGCTACACCTTC
j_gene: TRBJ1-2
abundance: NA
d_gene: NA
v_gene: TRBV30

CDR3aa: CSVVDRLIYGYTF
CDR3nt: TGCAGCGTTGTAGACAGACTCATCTATGGCTACACCTTC
j_gene: TRBJ1-2
abundance: NA
d_gene: NA
v_gene: TRBV29-1

CDR3aa: CASSTEQGFGNEQFF
CDR3nt: TGTGCCAGCTCAACCGAACAGGGCTTCGGTAATGAGCAGTTCTTC
j_gene: TRBJ2-1
abundance: once
d_gene: NA
v_gene: TRBV18

CDR3aa: CASQGTVNQPQHF
CDR3nt: TGTGCCAGCCAGGGGACAGTAAATCAGCCCCAGCATTTT
j_gene: TRBJ1-5
abundance: NA
d_gene: TRBD1
v_gene: TRBV2

CDR3aa: CATSDPSSRYNEQFF
CDR3nt: TGTGCCACCAGTGATCCTTCTAGTCGGTACAATGAGCAGTTCTTC
j_gene: TRBJ2-1
abundance: NA
d_gene: NA
v_gene: TRBV24-1

CDR3aa: CAWSRDRGNTGELFF
CDR3nt: TGTGCCTGGAGCCGGGACAGGGGGAACACCGGGGAGCTGTTTTTT
j_gene: TRBJ2-2
abundance: once
d_gene: TRBD1
v_gene: TRBV30

CDR3aa: CASSANGWGQRLEAFF
CDR3nt: TGTGCCAGTAGTGCCAACGGGTGGGGACAGAGACTTGAAGCTTTCTTT
j_gene: TRBJ1-1
abundance: NA
d_gene: TRBD1
v_gene: TRBV19

CDR3aa: CASSQNRGTEAFF
CDR3nt: TGTGCCAGCTCACAGAACAGGGGAACTGAAGCTTTCTTT
j_gene: TRBJ1-1
abundance: NA
d_gene: TRBD1
v_gene: TRBV18

CDR3aa: CSVAVGRDANSPLHF
CDR3nt: TGCAGCGTTGCGGTGGGTCGGGACGCTAATTCACCCCTCCACTTT
j_gene: TRBJ1-6
abundance: NA
d_gene: NA
v_gene: TRBV29-1

CDR3aa: CASRARPNEKLFF
CDR3nt: TGTGCCAGCAGGGCCCGGCCCAATGAAAAACTGTTTTTT
j_gene: TRBJ1-4
abundance: NA
d_gene: NA
v_gene: TRBV27

CDR3aa: CAITSDRGDYGYTF
CDR3nt: TGTGCCATCACCTCCGACAGGGGGGACTATGGCTACACCTTC
j_gene: TRBJ1-2
abundance: NA
d_gene: TRBD1
v_gene: TRBV10-3

CDR3aa: CAWNRQGVYEQYF
CDR3nt: TGTGCCTGGAACCGACAGGGGGTCTACGAGCAGTACTTC
j_gene: TRBJ2-7
abundance: NA
d_gene: TRBD1
v_gene: TRBV30

CDR3aa: CSASSPGQIYNEQFF
CDR3nt: TGCAGTGCTAGTTCCCCGGGACAAATCTACAATGAGCAGTTCTTC
j_gene: TRBJ2-1
abundance: NA
d_gene: NA
v_gene: TRBV20-1

CDR3aa: CSASKEAGGPYEQYF
CDR3nt: TGCAGTGCTAGTAAGGAAGCAGGGGGCCCCTACGAGCAGTACTTC
j_gene: TRBJ2-7
abundance: NA
d_gene: TRBD1
v_gene: TRBV20-1

CDR3aa: CATSRELTGSAIYF
CDR3nt: TGTGCCACCAGCAGAGAACTGACCGGGAGTGCCATATATTTT
j_gene: TRBJ1-3
abundance: NA
d_gene: NA
v_gene: TRBV15

CDR3aa: CASSNGAEGYTF
CDR3nt: TGTGCCAGCAGCAACGGGGCGGAAGGCTACACCTTC
j_gene: TRBJ1-2
abundance: few
d_gene: NA
v_gene: TRBV14

CDR3aa: CASSFSTEVRAQHF
CDR3nt: TGTGCCAGCAGTTTTTCCACCGAGGTGAGGGCCCAGCATTTT
j_gene: TRBJ1-5
abundance: NA
d_gene: NA
v_gene: TRBV27

CDR3aa: CAISASGVSYGYTF
CDR3nt: TGTGCCATCAGTGCGTCAGGGGTGAGCTATGGCTACACCTTC
j_gene: TRBJ1-2
abundance: NA
d_gene: NA
v_gene: TRBV10-3

CDR3aa: CASSLGGQAGGYYGYTF
CDR3nt: TGTGCCAGCAGCTTAGGGGGACAGGCCGGAGGGTACTATGGCTACACCTTC
j_gene: TRBJ1-2
abundance: NA
d_gene: TRBD1
v_gene: TRBV7-3

CDR3aa: CASGQTDFTGELFF
CDR3nt: TGTGCCAGCGGCCAAACTGATTTTACCGGGGAGCTGTTTTTT
j_gene: TRBJ2-2
abundance: NA
d_gene: NA
v_gene: TRBV19

CDR3aa: CATSRDRAAVEQFF
CDR3nt: TGTGCCACCAGCAGAGATAGGGCAGCTGTTGAGCAGTTCTTC
j_gene: TRBJ2-1
abundance: NA
d_gene: NA
v_gene: TRBV15

CDR3aa: CASSLDGGRIKLFF
CDR3nt: TGCGCCAGCAGCTTGGACGGAGGGAGGATAAAACTGTTTTTT
j_gene: TRBJ1-4
abundance: NA
d_gene: NA
v_gene: TRBV5-1

CDR3aa: CASSSGTGSNYGYTF
CDR3nt: TGTGCCAGCAGCTCCGGGACAGGGTCTAACTATGGCTACACCTTC
j_gene: TRBJ1-2
abundance: NA
d_gene: TRBD1
v_gene: TRBV5-4